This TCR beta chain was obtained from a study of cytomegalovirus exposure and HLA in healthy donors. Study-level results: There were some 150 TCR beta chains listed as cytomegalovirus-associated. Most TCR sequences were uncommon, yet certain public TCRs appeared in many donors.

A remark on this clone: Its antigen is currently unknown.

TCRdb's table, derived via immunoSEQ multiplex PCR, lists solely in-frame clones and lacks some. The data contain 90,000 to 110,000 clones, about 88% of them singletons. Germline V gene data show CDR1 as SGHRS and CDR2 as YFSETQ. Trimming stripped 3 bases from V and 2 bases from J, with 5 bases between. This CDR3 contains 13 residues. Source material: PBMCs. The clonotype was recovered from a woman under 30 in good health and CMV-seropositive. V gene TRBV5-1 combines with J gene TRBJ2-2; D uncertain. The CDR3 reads CASSSSNTGELFF. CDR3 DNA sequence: TGCGCCAGCAGCTCATCAAACACCGGGGAGCTGTTTTTT.